The 2 T cell receptor beta chains below all came from one sample that was sequenced in a study of beta chain features in type 1 diabetes. Study findings and constraints: A moderate, significant TCRB CDR3 shortening appeared in type 1 diabetes across four CD4+ subsets.

The study reverse transcribed the entire isolated RNA, so it sequenced expressed TCRB transcripts. Sequencing was performed with immunoSEQ multiplex PCR; in TCRdb, only in-frame clones are kept and a portion is missing. The sample shows approximately 260,000 clones, roughly 25% of them seen only once. Antigen specificity for these receptors is unknown. Sequencing was done on a sample of naive CD4+ T cells from blood. The source of these receptors is a woman aged 25 to 39 with type 1 diabetes.

This clone was observed a handful of times. The rearrangement joins TRBV7-9 to TRBJ1-2; TRBD1 aligns across 10 bases. The germline V gene encodes CDR1 SEHNR and CDR2 FQNEAQ (reference sequence). J lost 8 bases, V lost 5 bases, and 8 bases had no gene match. The CDR3 spans 14 residues. As DNA, the CDR3 is TGTGCCAGCAGCGTCCGGGACAGGGGTTTAGGCTACACCTTC. Translated, it gives CASSVRDRGLGYTF.

The chain links TRBV5-1 to TRBJ2-1; the match to TRBD2 covers 9 bases. CDR1 is SGHRS and CDR2 is YFSETQ in the germline V gene. Germline trimming cut 2 bases from V and 1 base from J; bases unmatched to any gene: 4. This CDR3 has 16 amino acids. The CDR3 region has the DNA TGCGCCAGCAGCTTCGGGCTAGCGGGATCCTACAATGAGCAGTTCTTC. Translating gives CASSFGLAGSYNEQFF. The full variable domain, rest sourced from reference TRBV5-1 and TRBJ2-1, is KAGVTQTPRYLIKTRGQQVTLSCSPISGHRSVSWYQQTPGQGLQFLFEYFSETQRNKGNFPGRFSGRQFSNSRSEMNVSTLELGDSALYLCASSFGLAGSYNEQFFGPGTRLTVL.